A single sample gave rise to the 14 T cell receptor beta chains below, sequenced in a study of T cells in Graves' hyperthyroidism and ophthalmopathy. Authors of the study amplified TCR beta CDR3 regions from RNA transcripts. First-round RT-PCR of the TCR CDR3 relied on the HTBI primer set. From the multiplex PCR reads, TCRdb called clonotypes with MiXCR, one entry per CDR3 protein. The table has around 540,000 distinct CDR3 sequences, around 42% seen once. The sequencing sample was made of peripheral blood or thyroid tissue (not recorded which). Receptors originate from a woman aged 18-29 years with Graves' hyperthyroidism.

In this sample, this clonotype turned up many times. The gene calls are TRBV7-2 and TRBJ1-2, with D tentatively TRBD1 (6 bases). The CDR3 sequence is 15 residues long. The germline V gene has CDR1 SGHTA and CDR2 FQGNSA. Trimming cost V 3 bases and J 3 bases, with 14 bases left between them. CDR3 DNA: TGTGCCAGCAGCTTTTCAGGGGCCCTAGACTATGGCTACACCTTC. Encoded protein: CASSFSGALDYGYTF. Combining the CDR3 with reference TRBV7-2 and TRBJ1-2 gives the whole variable domain GAGVSQSPSNKVTEKGKDVELRCDPISGHTALYWYRQSLGQGLEFLIYFQGNSAPDKSGLPSDRFSAERTGGSVSTLTIQRTQQEDSAVYLCASSFSGALDYGYTFGSGTRLTVV.

The chain combines TRBV12-3 or TRBV12-4 with TRBJ2-5, with D maybe TRBD2 (6 bases). This CDR3 has 14 amino acids. The CDR3 sequence: CVSGRGPSPETQYF. The CDR3 DNA sequence: TGTGTGTCTGGGCGGGGACCCTCCCCGGAGACCCAGTACTTC.

Comments on this clonotype: The junction departs from germline at one end; a sequencing error may be responsible. The V call is TRBV25-1, the J call TRBJ2-2; D is perhaps TRBD2 (6 bases). This CDR3 comprises 11 residues. Germline CDR1 and CDR2: MGHDK and SYGVNS. The chain's CDR3 is CASSDPGGLFF. Written as DNA, the CDR3 is TGTGCCAGCAGTGACCCCGGGGGGCTGTTTTTT.

Worth noting for this clonotype: This CDR3 fails to terminate in the conserved phenylalanine or tryptophan, so it likely reflects a read error. The chain carries TRBV7-9 and TRBJ1-1, with 8 bases aligning to TRBD1. Trimming took 3 bases from V and 5 from J; bases not matched to a gene: 5. Per germline, CDR1 SEHNR and CDR2 FQNEAQ (reference sequence). CDR3 length: 14 residues. The CDR3 loop is CASSLAGGETEAFL. The CDR3 coding sequence is TGTGCCAGCAGCTTGGCAGGGGGCGAGACTGAAGCTTTCCTT.

This clonotype was found a few times. The V call is TRBV7-2, the J call TRBJ1-2; D is unresolved. Germline values: CDR1 SGHTA, CDR2 FQGNSA. The CDR3 runs to 16 residues. Deletions cut 4 bases from V and 8 bases from J, with 23 bases between. The CDR3 nucleotides are TGTGCCAGCAGCTCAGTGCCGGCAGCCCTTAATATGGGCTACACCTTC. Translating gives CASSSVPAALNMGYTF.

CDR3 region: CASSQTGLNEKLFF. The CDR3 DNA sequence: TGTGCCAGCAGCCAGACAGGCCTGAATGAAAAACTGTTTTTT. The chain uses TRBV11-2 and TRBJ1-4, with D possibly being TRBD1 (6 bases). Germline assignment: CDR1 SGHAT and CDR2 FQNNGV. The CDR3 has 14 amino acids. Trimming shortened V by 5 bases and J by 5 bases, and 12 bases separated the two germline ends.

This clonotype has only a few counts. V is TRBV9 and J is TRBJ1-4; TRBD1 agrees at 10 bases. The V and J ends lost 5 bases and 7 bases, in that order; junction bases with no gene match: 5. The germline gives CDR1 SGDLS, CDR2 YYNGEE. This CDR3 comprises 14 residues. CDR3 in amino acids: CASRSDRGREKLFF. CDR3 DNA sequence: TGTGCCAGCAGAAGCGACAGGGGGCGTGAAAAACTGTTTTTT.

This clonotype was detected a few times. The chain couples TRBV5-5 to TRBJ2-7; D gene uncertain. The germline CDR1 and CDR2 sequences are SGHKS and YYEKEE (reference sequence). The CDR3 has 14 amino acids. Trimming took off 0 bases at V and 5 bases at J, with 12 bases between the two ends. In DNA, the CDR3 is TGTGCCAGCAGCTTGGGGGCGGAATCCGACGAGCAGTACTTC. As protein: CASSLGAESDEQYF.

The sample holds a few counts of this clonotype. The chain recombines TRBV7-2 with TRBJ2-7; no clear D gene. The V gene's germline CDR1 is SGHTA and CDR2 FQGNSA. The V gene lost 5 bases and the J gene lost 2 bases, with 10 bases spanning the gap. This CDR3 spans 13 amino acids. The CDR3 DNA follows: TGTGCCAGCAGCCCCCAGCCTACCTACGAGCAGTACTTC. The encoded protein is CASSPQPTYEQYF.

This clonotype came up a few times. The V gene is TRBV7-9, the J gene TRBJ2-2, with 8 positions matching TRBD2. The CDR3 sequence is 15 residues long. Germline loops: CDR1 SEHNR, CDR2 FQNEAQ (reference sequence). V dropped 6 bases and J dropped 6; count of bases not matched to a gene: 9. This CDR3 reads CASRHSGRRAGELFF. The DNA for the CDR3 is TGTGCCAGCAGACACAGCGGGAGACGGGCCGGGGAGCTGTTTTTT.

DNA of the CDR3: TGTGCCAGCAGCTTAGCCGACAGGCGCTACGAGCAGTACTTC. Translation gives CASSLADRRYEQYF. This chain connects TRBV7-9 to TRBJ2-7; D may be TRBD1 (6 bases). Trimming removed 0 bases from V and 3 bases from J, with 9 bases in between. CDR3 length equals 14 residues. The germline gives CDR1 SEHNR, CDR2 FQNEAQ (reference sequence).

The chain couples TRBV2 to TRBJ2-7; no definite D call. CDR1 is SNHLY, CDR2 FYNNEI, per germline. Trimming cost V 6 bases and J 5 bases, with 5 bases left between them. The CDR3 runs to 10 residues. CDR3 DNA sequence: TGTGCCAGCAGCCATGACGAGCAGTACTTC. Protein product: CASSHDEQYF.

The V and J genes are TRBV10-3 and TRBJ1-6; a weak D match, TRBD1 (6 bases). CDR1 and CDR2 (germline): ENHRY, SYGVKD. V was clipped by 10 bases and J by 8 bases, with 18 bases between them. The CDR3 totals 14 residues. This chain's CDR3 is CASSPQQGDSPLHF. In nucleotides, the CDR3 is TGTGCCAGCTCACCACAACAGGGCGATTCACCCCTCCACTTT.

With respect to this clonotype: An end of the junction does not agree with germline; a read error may underlie this. The V and J genes are TRBV10-1 and TRBJ1-3; TRBD1 agrees at 7 bases. CDR3 length: 15 amino acids. Looked up from germline, CDR1 is WNHNN and CDR2 is SYGVQD (reference sequence). The CDR3: CASSAGTASGNTIYF. CDR3 DNA sequence: TGTGCCAGCTCGGCCGGGACAGCATCCGGGAACACCATATATTTT.